Here is one T cell receptor beta chain with its context. With a much larger clone just one base away, this may be a read error. Sequenced by immunoSEQ multiplex PCR; TCRdb stores in-frame clones only, minus some. This table holds 150,000 or so clones, approximately 86% found once. Germline V lookup: CDR1 SGHDN, CDR2 FVKESK. CDR3 size: 13 residues. After removal of 3 bases from V and 3 bases from J, the junction contained 2 bases not matched to a gene. This sample stems from a study of blood T cell repertoires in COVID-19. The rearrangement links TRBV14 to TRBJ2-7; 7 nucleotides agree with TRBD1. The sequence was collected from a man aged 60-69 years who had recovered from COVID-19. Source material: PBMCs or T cells enriched from blood (not recorded which). DNA for the CDR3: TGTGCCAGCAGCCAGACAGGGAGCTACGAGCAGTACTTC. Amino acids: CASSQTGSYEQYF. The whole variable domain, remainder taken from reference TRBV14 and TRBJ2-7, is EAGVTQFPSHSVIEKGQTVTLRCDPISGHDNLYWYRRVMGKEIKFLLHFVKESKQDESGMPNNRFLAERTGGTYSTLKVQPAELEDSGVYFCASSQTGSYEQYFGPGTRLTVT.